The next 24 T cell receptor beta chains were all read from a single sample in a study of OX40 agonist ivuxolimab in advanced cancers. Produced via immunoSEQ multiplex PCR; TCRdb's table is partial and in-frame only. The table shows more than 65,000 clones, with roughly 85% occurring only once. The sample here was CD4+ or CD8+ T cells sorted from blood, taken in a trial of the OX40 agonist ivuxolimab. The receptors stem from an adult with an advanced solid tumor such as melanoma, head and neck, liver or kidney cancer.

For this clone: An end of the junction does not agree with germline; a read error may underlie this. This chain's CDR3 is CASSLDTTGELFF. For the CDR3, the DNA is TGTGCTAGCAGCTTAGATACGACCGGGGAGCTGTTTTTT. The rearrangement links TRBV7-7 to TRBJ2-2; D call uncertain. Germline V gene sequence: CDR1 SSHAT, CDR2 FNYEAQ (reference sequence). This CDR3 has 13 amino acids. The whole variable domain, remainder taken from reference TRBV7-7 and TRBJ2-2, is GAGVSQSPRYKVTKRGQDVTLRCDPISSHATLYWYQQALGQGPEFLTYFNYEAQPDKSGLPSDRFSAERPEGSISTLTIQRTEQRDSAMYRCASSLDTTGELFFGEGSRLTVL.

This CDR3 is CASSSYETYGYTF. The CDR3 bases are TGTGCCAGCAGCTCCTATGAAACCTATGGCTACACCTTC. This rearrangement joins TRBV6-1 to TRBJ1-2, with D hard to call. Trimming removed 6 bases from V and 4 bases from J, with 12 bases in between. The CDR3 is made up of 13 amino acids. Per germline, CDR1 MNHNS and CDR2 SASEGT.

CDR3 coding DNA: TGCGCCAGCAGCTTGGAGGGGCAGAGCTCCTACAATGAGCAGTTCTTC. Protein product: CASSLEGQSSYNEQFF. This chain connects TRBV5-1 to TRBJ2-1; D might be TRBD1 (5 bases). Trimming took off 0 bases at V and 0 bases at J, with 10 bases between the two ends. This CDR3 comprises 16 residues. The germline gives CDR1 SGHRS, CDR2 YFSETQ.

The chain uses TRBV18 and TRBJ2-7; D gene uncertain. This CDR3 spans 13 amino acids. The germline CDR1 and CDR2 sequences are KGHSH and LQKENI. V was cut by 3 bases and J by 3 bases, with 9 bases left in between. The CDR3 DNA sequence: TGTGCCAGCTCACCCGAAATATACTACGAGCAGTACTTC. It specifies CASSPEIYYEQYF.

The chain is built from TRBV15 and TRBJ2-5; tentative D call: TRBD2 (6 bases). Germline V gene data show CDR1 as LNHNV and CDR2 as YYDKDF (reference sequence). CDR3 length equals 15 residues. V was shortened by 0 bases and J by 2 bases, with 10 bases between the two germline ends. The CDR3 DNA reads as TGTGCCACCAGCAGAGACCGGGGGAGTCAAGAGACCCAGTACTTC. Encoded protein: CATSRDRGSQETQYF.

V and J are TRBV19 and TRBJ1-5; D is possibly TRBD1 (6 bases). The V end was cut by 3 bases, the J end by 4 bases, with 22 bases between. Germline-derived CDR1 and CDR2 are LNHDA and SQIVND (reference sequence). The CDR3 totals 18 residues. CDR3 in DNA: TGTGCCAGTAGTATGTTGCACGGAAGGGGGGGTGGAAATCAGCCCCAGCATTTT. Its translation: CASSMLHGRGGGNQPQHF.

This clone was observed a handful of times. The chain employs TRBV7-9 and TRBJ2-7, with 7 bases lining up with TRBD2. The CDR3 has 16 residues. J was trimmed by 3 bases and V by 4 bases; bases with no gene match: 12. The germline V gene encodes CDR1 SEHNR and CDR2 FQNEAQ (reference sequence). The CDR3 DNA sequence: TGTGCCAGCAGCTCGACCGCGGGAGCGGCAGACTACGAGCAGTACTTC. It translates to CASSSTAGAADYEQYF.

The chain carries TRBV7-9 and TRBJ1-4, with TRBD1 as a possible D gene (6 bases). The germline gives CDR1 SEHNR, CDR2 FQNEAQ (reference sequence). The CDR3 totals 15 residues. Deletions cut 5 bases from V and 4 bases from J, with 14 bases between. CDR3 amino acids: CASSVWGAFNEKLFF. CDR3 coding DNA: TGTGCCAGCAGCGTGTGGGGGGCGTTTAATGAAAAACTGTTTTTT.

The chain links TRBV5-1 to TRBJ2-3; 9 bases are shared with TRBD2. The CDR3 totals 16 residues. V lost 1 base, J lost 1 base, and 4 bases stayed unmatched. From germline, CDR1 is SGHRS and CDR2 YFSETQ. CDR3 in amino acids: CASSLYGGRGTDTQYF. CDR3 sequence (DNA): TGCGCCAGCAGCTTGTATGGCGGGAGGGGCACAGATACGCAGTATTTT. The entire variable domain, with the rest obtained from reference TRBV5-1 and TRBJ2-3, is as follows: KAGVTQTPRYLIKTRGQQVTLSCSPISGHRSVSWYQQTPGQGLQFLFEYFSETQRNKGNFPGRFSGRQFSNSRSEMNVSTLELGDSALYLCASSLYGGRGTDTQYFGPGTRLTVL.

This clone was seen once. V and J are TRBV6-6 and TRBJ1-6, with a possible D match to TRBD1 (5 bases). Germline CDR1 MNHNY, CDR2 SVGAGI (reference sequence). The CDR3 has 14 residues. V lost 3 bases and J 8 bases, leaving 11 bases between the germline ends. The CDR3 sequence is CASSYVGQDSPLHF. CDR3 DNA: TGTGCCAGCAGTTATGTGGGGCAGGATTCACCCCTCCACTTT.

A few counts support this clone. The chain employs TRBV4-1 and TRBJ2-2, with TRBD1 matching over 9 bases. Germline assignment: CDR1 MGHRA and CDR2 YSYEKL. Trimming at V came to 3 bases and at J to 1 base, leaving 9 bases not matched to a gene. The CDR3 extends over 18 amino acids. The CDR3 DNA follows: TGCGCCAGCAGCCATGAGGACAGGGGTCCCTTGAACACCGGGGAGCTGTTTTTT. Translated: CASSHEDRGPLNTGELFF.

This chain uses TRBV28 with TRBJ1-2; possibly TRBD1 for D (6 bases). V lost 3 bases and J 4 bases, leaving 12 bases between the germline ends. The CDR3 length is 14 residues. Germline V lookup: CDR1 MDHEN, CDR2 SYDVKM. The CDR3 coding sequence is TGTGCCAGCAGTTTTGACAGGTTGACCTATGGCTACACCTTC. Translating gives CASSFDRLTYGYTF.

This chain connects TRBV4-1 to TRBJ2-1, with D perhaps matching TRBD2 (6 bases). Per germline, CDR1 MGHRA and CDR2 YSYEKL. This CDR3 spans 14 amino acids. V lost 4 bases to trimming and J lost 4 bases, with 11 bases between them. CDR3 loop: CASSRGEEYNEQFF. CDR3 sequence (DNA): TGCGCCAGCAGCCGGGGGGAGGAATACAATGAGCAGTTCTTC.

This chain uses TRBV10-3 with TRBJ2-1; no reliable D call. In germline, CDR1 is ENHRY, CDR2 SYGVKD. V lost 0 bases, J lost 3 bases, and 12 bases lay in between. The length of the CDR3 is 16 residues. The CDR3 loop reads CAISESREPGYNEQFF. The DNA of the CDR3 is TGTGCCATCAGTGAGTCTAGGGAACCGGGCTACAATGAGCAGTTCTTC.

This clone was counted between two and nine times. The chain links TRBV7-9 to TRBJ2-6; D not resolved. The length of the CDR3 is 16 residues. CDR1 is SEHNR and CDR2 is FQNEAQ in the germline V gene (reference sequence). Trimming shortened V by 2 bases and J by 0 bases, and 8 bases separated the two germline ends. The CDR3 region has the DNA TGTGCCAGCAGCTTAACCGTTGACTCTGGGGCCAACGTCCTGACTTTC. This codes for CASSLTVDSGANVLTF.

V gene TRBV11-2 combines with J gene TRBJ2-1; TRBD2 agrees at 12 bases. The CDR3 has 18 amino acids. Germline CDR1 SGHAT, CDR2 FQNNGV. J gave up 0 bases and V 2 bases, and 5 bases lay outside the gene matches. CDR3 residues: CASSLILAGGSSYNEQFF. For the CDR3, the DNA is TGTGCCAGCAGCTTAATCCTAGCGGGAGGGAGCTCCTACAATGAGCAGTTCTTC. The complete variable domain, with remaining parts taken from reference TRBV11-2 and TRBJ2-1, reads EAGVAQSPRYKIIEKRQSVAFWCNPISGHATLYWYQQILGQGPKLLIQFQNNGVVDDSQLPKDRFSAERLKGVDSTLKIQPAKLEDSAVYLCASSLILAGGSSYNEQFFGPGTRLTVL.

The CDR3 spells CASRLNSGRLTDTQYF. CDR3 nucleotide sequence: TGCGCCAGCAGGTTGAATAGCGGGAGGTTAACAGATACGCAGTATTTT. The rearrangement links TRBV5-1 to TRBJ2-3; 10 bases agree with TRBD2. The CDR3 extends over 16 amino acids. With 5 bases clipped from V and 3 bases from J, the junction kept 9 bases outside the gene matches. CDR1 SGHRS and CDR2 YFSETQ come from the germline V gene.

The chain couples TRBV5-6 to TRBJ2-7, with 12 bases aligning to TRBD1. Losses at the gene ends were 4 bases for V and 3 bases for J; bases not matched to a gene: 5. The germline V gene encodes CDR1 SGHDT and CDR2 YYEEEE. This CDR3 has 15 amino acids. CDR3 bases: TGTGCCAGCAGCCTGGGGACAGGGGGCAACTACGAGCAGTACTTC. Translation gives CASSLGTGGNYEQYF. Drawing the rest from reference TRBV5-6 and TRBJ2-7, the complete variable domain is DAGVTQSPTHLIKTRGQQVTLRCSPKSGHDTVSWYQQALGQGPQFIFQYYEEEERQRGNFPDRFSGHQFPNYSSELNVNALLLGDSALYLCASSLGTGGNYEQYFGPGTRLTVT.

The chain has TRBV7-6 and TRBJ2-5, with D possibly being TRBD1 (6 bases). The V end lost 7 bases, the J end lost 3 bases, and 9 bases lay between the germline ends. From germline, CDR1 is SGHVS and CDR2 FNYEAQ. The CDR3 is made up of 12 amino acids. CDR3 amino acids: CASKDRKETQYF. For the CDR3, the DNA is TGTGCCAGCAAAGACAGGAAAGAGACCCAGTACTTC.

CDR3 DNA sequence: TGTGCCAGCTCACCCAGCAGGGAGTCAGATACGCAGTATTTT. Amino acids: CASSPSRESDTQYF. V usage is TRBV18 and J usage is TRBJ2-3; D is tentatively TRBD1 or TRBD2 (5 bases each). Germline V gene lookup returns CDR1 KGHSH and CDR2 LQKENI. The V and J ends lost 3 bases and 4 bases respectively, with 11 bases between them. The CDR3 contains 14 residues.

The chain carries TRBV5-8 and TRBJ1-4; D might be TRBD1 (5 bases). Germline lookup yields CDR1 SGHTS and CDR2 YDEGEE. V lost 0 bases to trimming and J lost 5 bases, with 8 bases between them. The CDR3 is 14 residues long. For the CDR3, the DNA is TGTGCCAGCAGCTTGGGACAGCTAAATGAAAAACTGTTTTTT. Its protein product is CASSLGQLNEKLFF.

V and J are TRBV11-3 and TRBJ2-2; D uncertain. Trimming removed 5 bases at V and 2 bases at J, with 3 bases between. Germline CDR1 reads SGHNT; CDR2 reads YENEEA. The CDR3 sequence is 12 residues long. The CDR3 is CASSTNTGELFF. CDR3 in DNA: TGTGCCAGCAGCACCAACACCGGGGAGCTGTTTTTT.

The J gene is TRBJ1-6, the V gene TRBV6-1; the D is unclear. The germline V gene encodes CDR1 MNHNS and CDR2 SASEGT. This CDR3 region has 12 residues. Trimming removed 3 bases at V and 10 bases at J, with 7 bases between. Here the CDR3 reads CASSELGSPLHF. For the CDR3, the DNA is TGTGCCAGCAGTGAGTTGGGATCACCCCTCCACTTT.

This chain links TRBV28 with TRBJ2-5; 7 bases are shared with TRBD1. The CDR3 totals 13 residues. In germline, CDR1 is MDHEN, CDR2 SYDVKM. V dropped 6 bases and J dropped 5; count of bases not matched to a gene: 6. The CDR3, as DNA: TGTGCCAGCAGGAAACAGGGGTTGGAGACCCAGTACTTC. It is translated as CASRKQGLETQYF.